Listed below are T cell receptor beta chains from one sample, sequenced in a study of T cell responses to AZD1222 COVID-19 vaccine. Measured with immunoSEQ multiplex PCR; TCRdb has only the in-frame clones, and not every one. The repertoire has 130,000 to 150,000 clones, roughly 91% of them found once; the top ten carry about 1.5%. The sequencing used peripheral blood, collected on day 0 of AZD1222 vaccination. Every receptor here comes from an adult in good health. Each CDR3 is given with its conserved first and last residue. A D gene is named only where the DNA matches it firmly. Size is stated for part of the rows, as once, few or many counts, or as a class when the clone is expanded.

j_call	clone_size	v_call	d_call	cdr3_nt	cdr3_aa
TRBJ2-7	-	TRBV12-5	-	TGTGCTAGTGGTTTGGTCCAGGTCGAGCAGTACTTC	CASGLVQVEQYF
TRBJ2-3	-	TRBV30	-	TGTGCCTGGAGTGTTCGCACAGATACGCAGTATTTT	CAWSVRTDTQYF
TRBJ2-5	-	TRBV5-4	-	TGTGCCAGCAGCTCAGCGTCTGGGGGCGGACAAGAGACCCAGTACTTC	CASSSASGGGQETQYF
TRBJ2-6	once	TRBV19	-	TGTGCCACCAGTAAGCCGTTCTCTGGGGCCAACGTCCTGACTTTC	CATSKPFSGANVLTF
TRBJ1-2	-	TRBV7-9	-	TGTGCCAGCGACTGGGGGGTTCGGGATGGCTACACCTTC	CASDWGVRDGYTF
TRBJ2-2	-	TRBV7-2	TRBD1	TGTGCCAGCAGTCCCGGGACAGGGGGAACCGGGGAGCTGTTTTTT	CASSPGTGGTGELFF
TRBJ2-1	-	TRBV29-1	-	TGCAGCGTTGATTTTCGATACAATGAGCAGTTCTTC	CSVDFRYNEQFF
TRBJ2-1	-	TRBV7-2	-	TGTGCCAGCAGCTTAGGGTCTAGCAGTTTTGATGAGCAGTTCTTC	CASSLGSSSFDEQFF
TRBJ1-1	once	TRBV10-2	-	TGCGCCAGCGGTGTGAACACTGAAGCTTTCTTT	CASGVNTEAFF
TRBJ1-3	-	TRBV16	-	TGTGCCAGCAGCCACCAGGACCGCTACTCTGGAAACACCATATATTTT	CASSHQDRYSGNTIYF
TRBJ2-3	-	TRBV5-1	-	TGCGCCAGCAGCGTAGTAGAGGCAGATACGCAGTATTTT	CASSVVEADTQYF
TRBJ2-1	-	TRBV6-1	-	TGTGCCAGCAGCGAAGGACGGTTCTCCTACAATGAGCAGTTCTTC	CASSEGRFSYNEQFF
TRBJ2-7	-	TRBV11-3	TRBD1	TGTGCCAGCAGCTTTGACAGGGGCGTGTACGAGCAGTACTTC	CASSFDRGVYEQYF
TRBJ2-2	-	TRBV3-1/TRBV3-2	-	TGTGCCAGCAGCCCACTTGTCCTTTCCGGGGAGCTGTTTTTT	CASSPLVLSGELFF
TRBJ1-4	-	TRBV7-8	-	TGTGCCAGCAGCCCAATCAGGGGTGGAGGAGAAAAACTGTTTTTT	CASSPIRGGGEKLFF
TRBJ1-5	-	TRBV19	TRBD1	TGTGCCAGTACCTCCGGGACAGCTAGCAATCAGCCCCAGCATTTT	CASTSGTASNQPQHF
TRBJ2-1	-	TRBV5-4	TRBD2	TGTGCCAGCAGCTTTTTTATTAGGGGACTAGCGGGAAAGCAGTTCTTC	CASSFFIRGLAGKQFF
TRBJ2-3	-	TRBV12-3/TRBV12-4	TRBD1	TGTGCCTCACAGGGGCGAACTGGGACGCAGTATTTT	CASQGRTGTQYF
TRBJ2-3	-	TRBV6-5	-	TGTGCCAGCAGTTCCGAGGGGCACGGAGATACGCAGTATTTT	CASSSEGHGDTQYF
TRBJ2-1	-	TRBV7-9	TRBD2	TGTGCCAGCAGCCCAAGGAGCGGGACCGAGGGTACCAATGAGCAGTTCTTC	CASSPRSGTEGTNEQFF
TRBJ2-1	-	TRBV11-3	TRBD2	TGTGCCAGCAGCTTAGGACTAGCCGATGAGCAGTTCTTC	CASSLGLADEQFF
TRBJ2-7	-	TRBV19	TRBD2	TGTGCCAGTAGTAGGAAGCGGGGATACTACGAGCAGTACTTC	CASSRKRGYYEQYF
TRBJ1-1	-	TRBV7-9	TRBD1	TGTGCCAGCAGCTTAGTGGGACAGGGATGGACTGAAGCTTTCTTT	CASSLVGQGWTEAFF
TRBJ2-3	-	TRBV18	-	TGTGCCAGCTCGGAGGGGCCTTTTAAGGTACGCCCAGATACGCAGTATTTT	CASSEGPFKVRPDTQYF
TRBJ1-5	-	TRBV19	-	TGTGCCACCAAGCCGGGCAGGGACGATCAGCCCCAGCATTTT	CATKPGRDDQPQHF
TRBJ1-2	-	TRBV7-2	TRBD1	TGTGCCAGCAGCTTAGGGCCGACAGGGGGCTATGGCTACACCTTC	CASSLGPTGGYGYTF
TRBJ2-7	-	TRBV27	-	TGTGCCAGCAGTTTGGCGGCTTACGAGCAGTACTTC	CASSLAAYEQYF
TRBJ2-1	once	TRBV6-2/TRBV6-3	TRBD1	TGTGCCAGCAGTCCCGACAGGGGTTACAATGAGCAGTTCTTC	CASSPDRGYNEQFF
TRBJ2-7	-	TRBV5-4	TRBD2	TGTGCCAGCAGCTTGGGTCACGGCGGGAGCTCCTACGAGCAGTACTTC	CASSLGHGGSSYEQYF
TRBJ1-3	-	TRBV20-1	TRBD1	TGCAGTGCTAGTCACAGGGGGCTTGGAAACACCATATATTTT	CSASHRGLGNTIYF
TRBJ1-2	once	TRBV28	-	TGTGCCAGCACGACCTCCCCCCTTTATGGCTACACCTTC	CASTTSPLYGYTF
TRBJ2-5	-	TRBV24-1	TRBD2	TGTGCCACCGGGGGGGGAGGCCCCGTGGCAGAGACCCAGTACTTC	CATGGGGPVAETQYF
TRBJ2-5	-	TRBV7-2	-	TGTGCCAGCAGCTTACAACCAGGACTTCAAGAGACCCAGTACTTC	CASSLQPGLQETQYF
TRBJ2-5	-	TRBV9	-	TGTGCCAGCAGCGTAGGAGTTGCGGAGACCCAGTACTTC	CASSVGVAETQYF
TRBJ2-7	-	TRBV14	-	TGTGCCAGCAGCCAAGCTAGGTTCATCAACGAGCAGTACTTC	CASSQARFINEQYF
TRBJ1-6	-	TRBV5-1	-	TGCGCCAGCAGCACACAGTTTATCGGCTCACCCCTCCACTTT	CASSTQFIGSPLHF
TRBJ1-1	-	TRBV29-1	TRBD1	TGCAGCGTTGGGACAGGGGTGGACACTGAAGCTTTCTTT	CSVGTGVDTEAFF
TRBJ2-7	-	TRBV6-6	-	TGTGCCAGCAGTTACTCGCAACCCGGGTACGAGCAGTACTTC	CASSYSQPGYEQYF
TRBJ1-6	-	TRBV28	-	TGTGCCTGCAGGCGGGGGTCCTTGGATTCACCCCTCCACTTT	CACRRGSLDSPLHF
TRBJ1-4	-	TRBV5-1	TRBD1	TGCGCCAGCAGCCGGGGGACAGTTGCAACTAATGAAAAACTGTTTTTT	CASSRGTVATNEKLFF
TRBJ2-1	-	TRBV5-1	-	TGCGCCAGCAGCGTAGGGGCCGAAACCTACAATGAGCAGTTCTTC	CASSVGAETYNEQFF
TRBJ1-1	-	TRBV5-6	TRBD1	TGTGCCAGCAGCTTCGGCGACAGGGTCACTGAAGCTTTCTTT	CASSFGDRVTEAFF